The 23 T cell receptor beta chains given below trace back to one sample, sequenced in a study of blood T cell repertoires in COVID-19. The table came from immunoSEQ multiplex PCR; TCRdb's copy has only in-frame clones and leaves some out. The sample consists of 300,000 or so clones, approximately 80% of them appearing once. The sequencing sample was made of peripheral blood. All receptors come from a woman aged 45-65 years with active or convalescent COVID-19.

The chain is built from TRBV19 and TRBJ1-6; D is perhaps TRBD1 (5 bases). The length of the CDR3 is 16 residues. The germline V gene has CDR1 LNHDA and CDR2 SQIVND (reference sequence). Trimming removed 0 bases at V and 0 bases at J, with 6 bases between. CDR3 residues: CASSIDDSSYNSPLHF. CDR3 DNA: TGTGCCAGTAGTATAGATGACAGCTCCTATAATTCACCCCTCCACTTT. Full variable domain (remainder filled in from reference TRBV19 and TRBJ1-6): DGGITQSPKYLFRKEGQNVTLSCEQNLNHDAMYWYRQDPGQGLRLIYYSQIVNDFQKGDIAEGYSVSREKKESFPLTVTSAQKNPTAFYLCASSIDDSSYNSPLHFGNGTRLTVT.

CDR3 sequence (DNA): TGTGCCAGCAGCTCCCCTCTAGCGGTCCAAGAGACCCAGTACTTC. It is translated as CASSSPLAVQETQYF. This chain links TRBV11-1 with TRBJ2-5; 7 bases fit TRBD2. The trim removed 4 bases at V and 1 base at J, leaving 6 bases unmatched. The CDR3 spans 15 residues. CDR1 and CDR2 (germline): SGHAT, FQDESV (reference sequence).

CDR3 bases: TGTGCCAGCAGCTTGGATTCTAGCGGGAGTTTGGGGACCGGGGAGCTGTTTTTT. It encodes CASSLDSSGSLGTGELFF. J is TRBJ2-2 and V is TRBV5-4; 10 nucleotides agree with TRBD2. The V gene's germline CDR1 is SGHNT and CDR2 YYREEE (reference sequence). The CDR3 extends over 18 amino acids. The J segment lost 5 bases and the V segment lost 0 bases, leaving 10 bases of the junction unmatched.

This clone has more than one count but fewer than ten. The chain carries TRBV14 and TRBJ2-7; 9 bases are shared with TRBD2. CDR3 length: 12 amino acids. CDR1 SGHDN and CDR2 FVKESK come from the germline V gene. Trimming cost V 3 bases and J 7 bases; bases outside gene matches: 1. The CDR3 sequence is CASSQGLAEQYF. In nucleotides, the CDR3 is TGTGCCAGCAGCCAGGGACTAGCTGAGCAGTACTTC.

This clone is a singleton in its sample. CDR3 in amino acids: CASSLEQGNSPLHF. DNA of the CDR3: TGTGCCAGCAGCTTAGAACAGGGAAATTCACCCCTCCACTTT. The V call is TRBV7-9, the J call TRBJ1-6; perhaps TRBD1 as D (6 bases). Germline V gene data show CDR1 as SEHNR and CDR2 as FQNEAQ (reference sequence). V lost 1 base, J lost 7 bases, and 8 bases lay in between. The CDR3 spans 14 residues.

This clone was seen just once. The V and J genes are TRBV28 and TRBJ1-2, with 8 nucleotides matching TRBD1. Germline CDR1 is MDHEN and CDR2 is SYDVKM. V gave up 4 bases and J gave up 5 bases; unmatched junction bases: 6. The CDR3 contains 14 residues. The CDR3 DNA follows: TGTGCCAGCAGTTCTCCAGGGGGCGGGTATGGCTACACCTTC. It encodes CASSSPGGGYGYTF.

The V gene is TRBV2, the J gene TRBJ2-5, with D possibly matching TRBD1 (6 bases). The CDR3 is 14 amino acids. Germline V gives CDR1 SNHLY, CDR2 FYNNEI. The ends were cut back, 6 bases at V and 0 bases at J, with 11 bases in the middle. The CDR3 DNA follows: TGTGCCAGCAGCGTAGGACAGAACCAAGAGACCCAGTACTTC. It translates to CASSVGQNQETQYF.

Here the CDR3 DNA reads TGTGCCAGCAGACTCTTAGCCGACGGCGCAAGCTACACCTTC. Its protein product is CASRLLADGASYTF. The V gene is TRBV27, the J gene TRBJ1-2; D not resolved. From germline, CDR1 is MNHEY and CDR2 SMNVEV (reference sequence). The V end lost 6 bases, the J end lost 9 bases, and 20 bases lay between the germline ends. CDR3 size: 14 residues.

This chain links TRBV5-6 with TRBJ2-3, with D possibly being TRBD1 (6 bases). The CDR3 spans 13 residues. Deletions cut 5 bases from V and 3 bases from J, with 10 bases between. Germline CDR1 and CDR2: SGHDT and YYEEEE. The CDR3 spells CASSFDRTDTQYF. DNA of the CDR3: TGTGCCAGCAGTTTTGACAGGACAGATACGCAGTATTTT.

The chain employs TRBV6-4 and TRBJ1-2; 7 bases agree with TRBD1. Germline-derived CDR1 and CDR2 are MRHNA and SNTAGT. The CDR3 consists of 16 residues. With 6 bases clipped from V and 1 base from J, the junction kept 11 bases outside the gene matches. CDR3 protein: CASRPRDSLFNYGYTF. CDR3 sequence (DNA): TGTGCCAGCAGACCCCGGGACAGCCTGTTTAACTATGGCTACACCTTC.

The rearrangement uses TRBV19 and TRBJ1-2; D not resolved. This CDR3 spans 17 amino acids. V shed 4 bases and J shed 0 bases, with 18 bases lying between them. CDR1 is LNHDA, CDR2 SQIVND, per germline (reference sequence). As DNA, the CDR3 is TGTGCCAGTAGTAATCGTGATCCAGGCCGTCCTAACTATGGCTACACCTTC. Protein: CASSNRDPGRPNYGYTF. Complete variable domain (other parts from reference TRBV19 and TRBJ1-2): DGGITQSPKYLFRKEGQNVTLSCEQNLNHDAMYWYRQDPGQGLRLIYYSQIVNDFQKGDIAEGYSVSREKKESFPLTVTSAQKNPTAFYLCASSNRDPGRPNYGYTFGSGTRLTVV.

V usage is TRBV14 and J usage is TRBJ2-7; TRBD2 matches 9 bases. The germline V gene has CDR1 SGHDN and CDR2 FVKESK. The CDR3 has 15 residues. J lost 3 bases, V lost 1 base, and 4 bases had no gene match. The DNA for the CDR3 is TGTGCCAGCAGCCAAGGGACTAGCGCATACTACGAGCAGTACTTC. Translation: CASSQGTSAYYEQYF. The entire variable domain, with the rest obtained from reference TRBV14 and TRBJ2-7, is as follows: EAGVTQFPSHSVIEKGQTVTLRCDPISGHDNLYWYRRVMGKEIKFLLHFVKESKQDESGMPNNRFLAERTGGTYSTLKVQPAELEDSGVYFCASSQGTSAYYEQYFGPGTRLTVT.

This sequence joins TRBV4-1 and TRBJ2-5, with D possibly TRBD1 on 5 matching bases. This CDR3 spans 15 amino acids. Trimming stripped 1 base from V and 1 base from J, with 10 bases between. Germline V gene sequence: CDR1 MGHRA, CDR2 YSYEKL. The chain's CDR3 is CASSQATGLQETQYF. CDR3 nucleotides: TGCGCCAGCAGCCAAGCTACAGGCCTCCAAGAGACCCAGTACTTC.

The CDR3 sequence: CASSAEGVRTGELFF. DNA for the CDR3: TGTGCCAGCAGTGCAGAAGGGGTCCGCACCGGGGAGCTGTTTTTT. This chain links TRBV2 with TRBJ2-2; a weak D match, TRBD1 (5 bases). The CDR3 runs to 15 residues. Between the trimmed V and J ends, which lost 4 bases and 4 bases, there was a span of 13 bases. CDR1 SNHLY and CDR2 FYNNEI come from the germline V gene.

This chain uses TRBV7-8 with TRBJ1-1; D not resolved. CDR3 length equals 17 residues. Trimming took off 2 bases at V and 1 base at J, with 17 bases between the two ends. CDR1 and CDR2 from the germline V gene are SGHVS and FQNEAQ. CDR3 region: CASSLSYGAGKNTEAFF. For the CDR3, the DNA is TGTGCCAGCAGCTTAAGTTACGGAGCGGGAAAGAACACTGAAGCTTTCTTT.

This chain links TRBV27 with TRBJ1-5; 9 positions agree with TRBD1. The germline V gene has CDR1 MNHEY and CDR2 SMNVEV (reference sequence). This CDR3 contains 16 residues. With V trimmed by 5 bases and J by 1 base, 6 bases remained unmatched. CDR3 sequence: CASSPRTGVSNQPQHF. The CDR3 nucleotides are TGTGCCAGCAGTCCGAGGACAGGGGTGAGCAATCAGCCCCAGCATTTT.

V and J are TRBV3-1 (or the pseudogene TRBV3-2) and TRBJ2-1, with D perhaps matching TRBD1 (6 bases). CDR3 size: 16 residues. The V end lost 2 bases, the J end lost 6 bases, and 17 bases lay between the germline ends. In germline, CDR1 is LGHDT, CDR2 YNNKEL (reference sequence). The CDR3 coding sequence is TGTGCCAGCAGCCAACCGGGGCAGGGGCCACTCAATGAGCAGTTCTTC. Encoded protein: CASSQPGQGPLNEQFF.

V is TRBV7-8 and J is TRBJ1-2, with D maybe TRBD1 (6 bases). The V end lost 0 bases, the J end lost 6 bases, and 11 bases lay between the germline ends. Germline V gene lookup returns CDR1 SGHVS and CDR2 FQNEAQ. The CDR3 totals 14 residues. The CDR3 DNA sequence: TGTGCCAGCAGCTTAGCACAGGGAGTCAATGGCTACACCTTC. Encoded protein: CASSLAQGVNGYTF.

The genes are TRBV27 and TRBJ1-3; TRBD1 matches 7 bases. In germline, CDR1 is MNHEY, CDR2 SMNVEV (reference sequence). Trimming at V came to 6 bases and at J to 2 bases, leaving 10 bases not matched to a gene. The CDR3 consists of 16 residues. Written as DNA, the CDR3 is TGTGCCAGCAGAGCTTCAGGGGGAACTACTGGAAACACCATATATTTT. Encoded protein: CASRASGGTTGNTIYF.

This clone came up a few times. The chain employs TRBV2 and TRBJ1-1, with a weak D call TRBD1 (5 bases). Germline-derived CDR1 and CDR2 are SNHLY and FYNNEI. The CDR3 contains 13 residues. Trimming left V 9 bases short and J 0 bases short, with 11 bases between. CDR3: CASRTDMNTEAFF. CDR3 nucleotide sequence: TGTGCCAGTCGGACGGACATGAACACTGAAGCTTTCTTT. Together with reference TRBV2 and TRBJ1-1, the CDR3 gives the full variable domain: EPEVTQTPSHQVTQMGQEVILRCVPISNHLYFYWYRQILGQKVEFLVSFYNNEISEKSEIFDDQFSVERPDGSNFTLKIRSTKLEDSAMYFCASRTDMNTEAFFGQGTRLTVV.

The CDR3 region is CAWSRGGSENTEAFF. In nucleotides, the CDR3 is TGTGCCTGGAGTAGGGGTGGCAGCGAGAACACTGAAGCTTTCTTT. The rearrangement links TRBV30 to TRBJ1-1; maybe TRBD1 (5 bases). The V gene's germline CDR1 is GTSNPN and CDR2 SVGIG (reference sequence). This CDR3 region has 15 residues. V was trimmed by 2 bases and J by 1 base, leaving 14 bases between them.

V usage is TRBV18 and J usage is TRBJ1-2; TRBD1 is a possible D gene (6 bases). The CDR3 is made up of 14 amino acids. Germline CDR1 and CDR2: KGHSH and LQKENI. The ends were cut back, 1 base at V and 13 bases at J, with 19 bases in the middle. CDR3 in DNA: TGTGCCAGCTCACCACGCGGACAGTGGGGTCCCTCCACCTTC. It specifies CASSPRGQWGPSTF.

For this clone: An end of the junction does not agree with germline; a read error may underlie this. The rearrangement uses TRBV7-6 and TRBJ2-7; 7 bases align to TRBD1. The CDR3 has 11 residues. Per germline, CDR1 SGHVS and CDR2 FNYEAQ. The CDR3 sequence is CASSLRGQILF. For the CDR3, the DNA is TGTGCCAGCAGCTTAAGGGGGCAAATCCTCTTC.